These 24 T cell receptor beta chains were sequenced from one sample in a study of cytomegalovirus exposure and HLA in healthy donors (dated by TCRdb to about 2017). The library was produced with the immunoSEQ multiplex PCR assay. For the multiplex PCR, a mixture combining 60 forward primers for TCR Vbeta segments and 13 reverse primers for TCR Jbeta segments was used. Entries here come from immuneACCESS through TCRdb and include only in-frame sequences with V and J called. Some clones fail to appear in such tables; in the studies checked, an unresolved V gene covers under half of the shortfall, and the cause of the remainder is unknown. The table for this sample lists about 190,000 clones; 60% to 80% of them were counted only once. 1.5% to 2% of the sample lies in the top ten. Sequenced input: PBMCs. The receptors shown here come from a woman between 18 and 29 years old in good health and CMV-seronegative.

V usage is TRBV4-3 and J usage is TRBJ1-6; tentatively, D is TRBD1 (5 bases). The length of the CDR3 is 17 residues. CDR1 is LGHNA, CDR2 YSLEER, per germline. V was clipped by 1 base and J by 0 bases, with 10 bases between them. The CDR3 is CASSQGGASSYNSPLHF. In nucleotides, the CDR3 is TGCGCCAGCAGCCAAGGTGGGGCGAGCTCCTATAATTCACCCCTCCACTTT.

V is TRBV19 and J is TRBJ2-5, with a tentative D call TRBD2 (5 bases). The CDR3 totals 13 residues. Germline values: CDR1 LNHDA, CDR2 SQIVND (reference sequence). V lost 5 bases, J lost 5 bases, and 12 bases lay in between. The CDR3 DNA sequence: TGTGCCAGTAGTCCGGGGAGAGGGGAGACCCAGTACTTC. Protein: CASSPGRGETQYF.

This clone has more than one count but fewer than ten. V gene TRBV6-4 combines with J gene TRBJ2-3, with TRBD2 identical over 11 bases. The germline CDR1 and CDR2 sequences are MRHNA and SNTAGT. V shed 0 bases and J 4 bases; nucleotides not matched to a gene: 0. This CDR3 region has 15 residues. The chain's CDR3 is CASSDSSGGADTQYF. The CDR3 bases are TGTGCCAGCAGTGACTCTAGCGGGGGGGCAGATACGCAGTATTTT.

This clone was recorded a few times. The CDR3 nucleotides read TGTGCCAGCAGCCCCGAAGCAACGGGGACTGAAGCTTTCTTT. Its protein is CASSPEATGTEAFF. The gene calls are TRBV6-5 and TRBJ1-1; D unclear. This CDR3 comprises 14 residues. Germline CDR1 reads MNHEY; CDR2 reads SVGAGI. V was trimmed by 6 bases and J by 5 bases, leaving 16 bases between them.

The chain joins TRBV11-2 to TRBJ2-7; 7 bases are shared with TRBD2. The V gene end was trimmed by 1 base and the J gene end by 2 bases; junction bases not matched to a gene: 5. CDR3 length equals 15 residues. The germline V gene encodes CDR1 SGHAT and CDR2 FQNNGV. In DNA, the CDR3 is TGTGCCAGCAGCTTAGTCCGGGACTACGCCTACGAGCAGTACTTC. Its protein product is CASSLVRDYAYEQYF. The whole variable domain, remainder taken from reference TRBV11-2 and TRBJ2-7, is EAGVAQSPRYKIIEKRQSVAFWCNPISGHATLYWYQQILGQGPKLLIQFQNNGVVDDSQLPKDRFSAERLKGVDSTLKIQPAKLEDSAVYLCASSLVRDYAYEQYFGPGTRLTVT.

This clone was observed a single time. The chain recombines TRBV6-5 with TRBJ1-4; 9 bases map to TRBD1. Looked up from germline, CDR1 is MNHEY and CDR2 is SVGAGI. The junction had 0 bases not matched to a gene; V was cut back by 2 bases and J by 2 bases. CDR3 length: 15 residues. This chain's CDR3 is CASSYTGGTNEKLFF. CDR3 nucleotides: TGTGCCAGCAGTTACACAGGGGGCACTAATGAAAAACTGTTTTTT.

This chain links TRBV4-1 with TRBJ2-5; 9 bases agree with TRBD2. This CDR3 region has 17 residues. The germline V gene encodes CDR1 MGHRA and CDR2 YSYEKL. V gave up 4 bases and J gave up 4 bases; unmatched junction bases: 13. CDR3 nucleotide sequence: TGCGCCAGCAGCCTCATTGGAGTAGCGGGGGTACCAGAGACCCAGTACTTC. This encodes CASSLIGVAGVPETQYF.

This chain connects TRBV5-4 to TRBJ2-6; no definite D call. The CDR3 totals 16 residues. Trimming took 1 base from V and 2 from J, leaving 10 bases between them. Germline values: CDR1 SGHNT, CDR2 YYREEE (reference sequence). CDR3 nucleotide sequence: TGTGCCAGCAGCTTGTCTTTGGCCCCTGGGGCCAACGTCCTGACTTTC. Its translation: CASSLSLAPGANVLTF.

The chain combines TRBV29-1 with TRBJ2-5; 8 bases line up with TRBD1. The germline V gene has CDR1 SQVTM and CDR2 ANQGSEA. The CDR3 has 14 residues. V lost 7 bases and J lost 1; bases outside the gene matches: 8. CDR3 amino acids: CSGQTGVGQETQYF. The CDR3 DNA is TGCAGCGGCCAGACAGGGGTGGGCCAAGAGACCCAGTACTTC.

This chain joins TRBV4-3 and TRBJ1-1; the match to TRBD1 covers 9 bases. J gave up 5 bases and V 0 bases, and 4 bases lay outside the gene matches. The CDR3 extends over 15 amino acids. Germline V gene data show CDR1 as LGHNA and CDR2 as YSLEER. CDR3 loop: CASSQDRTGETEAFF. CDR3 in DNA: TGCGCCAGCAGCCAAGATCGGACAGGGGAGACTGAAGCTTTCTTT.

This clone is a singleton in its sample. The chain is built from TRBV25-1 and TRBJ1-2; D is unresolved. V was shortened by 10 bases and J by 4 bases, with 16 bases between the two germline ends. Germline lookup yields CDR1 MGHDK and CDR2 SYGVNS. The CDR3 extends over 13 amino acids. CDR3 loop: CATTKGLVYGYTF. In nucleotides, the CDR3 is TGTGCCACCACCAAAGGACTCGTCTATGGCTACACCTTC.

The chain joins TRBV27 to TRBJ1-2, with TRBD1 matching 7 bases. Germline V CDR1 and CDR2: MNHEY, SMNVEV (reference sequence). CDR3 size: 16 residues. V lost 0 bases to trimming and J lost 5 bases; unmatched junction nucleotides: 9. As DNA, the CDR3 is TGTGCCAGCAGTTTATCGGTCGACAGGGTGTCGTATGGCTACACCTTC. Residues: CASSLSVDRVSYGYTF.

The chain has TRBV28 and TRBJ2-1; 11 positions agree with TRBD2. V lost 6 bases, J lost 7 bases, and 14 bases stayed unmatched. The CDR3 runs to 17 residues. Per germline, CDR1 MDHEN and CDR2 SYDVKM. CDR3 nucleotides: TGTGCCAGCAGAGATACGTTGGGACTAGCGGCGAGAAATGAGCAGTTCTTC. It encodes CASRDTLGLAARNEQFF.

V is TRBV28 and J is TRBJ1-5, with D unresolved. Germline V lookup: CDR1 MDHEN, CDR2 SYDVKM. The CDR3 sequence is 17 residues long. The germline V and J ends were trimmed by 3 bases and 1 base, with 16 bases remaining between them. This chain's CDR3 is CASSLLGGGKSNQPQHF. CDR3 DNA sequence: TGTGCCAGCAGTTTGCTTGGTGGCGGAAAAAGCAATCAGCCCCAGCATTTT.

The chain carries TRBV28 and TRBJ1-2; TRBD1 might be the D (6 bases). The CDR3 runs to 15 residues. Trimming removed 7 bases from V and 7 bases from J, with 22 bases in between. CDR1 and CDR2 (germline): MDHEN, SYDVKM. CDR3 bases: TGTGCCAGCAAGGAGACGACAGGCCCCGAGGGTGGCTACACCTTC. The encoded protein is CASKETTGPEGGYTF.

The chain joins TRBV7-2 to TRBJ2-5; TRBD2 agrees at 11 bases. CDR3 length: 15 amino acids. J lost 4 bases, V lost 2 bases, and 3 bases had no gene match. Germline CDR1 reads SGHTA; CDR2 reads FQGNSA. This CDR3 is CASSLLAGGPETQYF. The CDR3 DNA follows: TGTGCCAGCAGCTTACTAGCGGGAGGCCCAGAGACCCAGTACTTC.

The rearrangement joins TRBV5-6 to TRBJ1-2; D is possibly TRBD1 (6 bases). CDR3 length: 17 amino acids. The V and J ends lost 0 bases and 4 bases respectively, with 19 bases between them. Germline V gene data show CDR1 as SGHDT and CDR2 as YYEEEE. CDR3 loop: CASSLVIPLQGFYGYTF. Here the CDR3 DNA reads TGTGCCAGCAGCTTGGTTATTCCCCTTCAGGGGTTCTATGGCTACACCTTC.

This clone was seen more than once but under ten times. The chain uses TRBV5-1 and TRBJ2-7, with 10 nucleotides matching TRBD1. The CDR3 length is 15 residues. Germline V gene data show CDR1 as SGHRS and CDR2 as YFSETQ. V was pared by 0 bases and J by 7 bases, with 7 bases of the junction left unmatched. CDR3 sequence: CASSLDGTGVGEQYF. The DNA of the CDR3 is TGCGCCAGCAGCTTGGATGGGACAGGGGTGGGGGAGCAGTACTTC.

The DNA for the CDR3 is TGTGCTAGTGGTTCCCCGACAGGGGTAAATTCACCCCTCCACTTT. As protein: CASGSPTGVNSPLHF. The genes are TRBV12-5 and TRBJ1-6, with 8 nucleotides matching TRBD1. Germline V gene sequence: CDR1 LGHNT, CDR2 FRNRAP. The CDR3 covers 15 residues. V shed 4 bases, J shed 7 bases, and the junction held 6 bases outside the gene matches.

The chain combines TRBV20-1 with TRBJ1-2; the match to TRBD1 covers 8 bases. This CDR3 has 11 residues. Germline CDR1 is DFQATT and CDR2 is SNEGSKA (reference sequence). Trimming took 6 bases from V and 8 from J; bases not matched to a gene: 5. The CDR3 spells CSADREGGYTF. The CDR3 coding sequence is TGCAGTGCGGACAGGGAAGGGGGCTACACCTTC.

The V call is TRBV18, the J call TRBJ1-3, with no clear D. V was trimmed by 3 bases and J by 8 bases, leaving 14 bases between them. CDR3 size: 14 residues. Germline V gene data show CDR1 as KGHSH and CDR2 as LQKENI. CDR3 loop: CASSPRGGVYTIYF. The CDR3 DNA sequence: TGTGCCAGCTCACCGCGTGGAGGAGTATACACCATATATTTT.

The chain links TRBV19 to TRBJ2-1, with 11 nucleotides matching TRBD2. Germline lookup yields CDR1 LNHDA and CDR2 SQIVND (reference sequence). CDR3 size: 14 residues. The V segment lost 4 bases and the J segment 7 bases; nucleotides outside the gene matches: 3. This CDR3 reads CASSNSGGGNEQFF. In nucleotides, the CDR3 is TGTGCCAGTAGTAATAGCGGGGGGGGGAATGAGCAGTTCTTC.

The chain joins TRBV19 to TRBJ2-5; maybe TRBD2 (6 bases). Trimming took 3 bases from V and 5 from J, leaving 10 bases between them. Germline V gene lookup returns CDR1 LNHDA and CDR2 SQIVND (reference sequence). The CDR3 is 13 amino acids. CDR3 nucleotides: TGTGCCAGTAGTATGGCGGGGTGGGAGACCCAGTACTTC. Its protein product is CASSMAGWETQYF.

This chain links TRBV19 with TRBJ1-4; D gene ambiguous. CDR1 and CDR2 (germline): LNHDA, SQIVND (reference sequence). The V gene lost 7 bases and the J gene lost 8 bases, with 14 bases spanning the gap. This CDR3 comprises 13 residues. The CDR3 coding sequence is TGTGCCAGTAACGCCGTCCCGGGGGAAAAACTGTTTTTT. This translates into CASNAVPGEKLFF. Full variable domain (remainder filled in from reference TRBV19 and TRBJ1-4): DGGITQSPKYLFRKEGQNVTLSCEQNLNHDAMYWYRQDPGQGLRLIYYSQIVNDFQKGDIAEGYSVSREKKESFPLTVTSAQKNPTAFYLCASNAVPGEKLFFGSGTQLSVL.